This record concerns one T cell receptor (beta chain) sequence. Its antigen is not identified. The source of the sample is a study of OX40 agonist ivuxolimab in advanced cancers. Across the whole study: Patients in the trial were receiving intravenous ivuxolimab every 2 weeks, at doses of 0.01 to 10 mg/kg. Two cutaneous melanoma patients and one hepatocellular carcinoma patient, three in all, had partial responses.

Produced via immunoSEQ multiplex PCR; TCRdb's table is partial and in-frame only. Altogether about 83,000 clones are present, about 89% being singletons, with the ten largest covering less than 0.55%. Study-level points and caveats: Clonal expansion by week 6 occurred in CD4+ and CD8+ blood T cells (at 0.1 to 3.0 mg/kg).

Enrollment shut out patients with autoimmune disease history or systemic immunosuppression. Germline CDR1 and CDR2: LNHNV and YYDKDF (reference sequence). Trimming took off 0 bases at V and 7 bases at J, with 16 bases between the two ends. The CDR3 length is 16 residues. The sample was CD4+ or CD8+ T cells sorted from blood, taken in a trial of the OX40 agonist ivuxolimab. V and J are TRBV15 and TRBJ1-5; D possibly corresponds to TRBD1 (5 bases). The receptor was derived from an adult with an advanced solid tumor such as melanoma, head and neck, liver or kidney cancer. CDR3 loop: CATSRDDSWGFQPQHF. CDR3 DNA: TGTGCCACCAGCAGAGACGACAGCTGGGGGTTCCAGCCCCAGCATTTT.